The present TCR beta chain was sequenced within a study of T-cell memory formation after mild COVID-19. 5'RACE with constant-segment primers built TCRalpha and TCRbeta cDNA libraries with UMIs. TCRdb re-derived calls from the 5' RACE reads in MiXCR, one entry per CDR3 protein. Of hundreds of thousands of distinct CDR3 sequences detected, approximately 19% appear once; the ten largest clones hold more than 10%. The CDR3 covers 18 residues. Germline values: CDR1 SGHVS, CDR2 FQNEAQ. V trimming: 0 bases; J trimming: 1 base; junction bases outside the gene matches: 10. Sequenced sample: PBMCs or a T cell subset sorted from them (not recorded which). The TCR originated in an adult woman who had mild COVID-19 (a few samples of this study predate the infection). Cell type and time point are not known. The chain links TRBV7-8 to TRBJ2-3, with 7 bases fitting TRBD1. As DNA, the CDR3 is TGTGCCAGCAGCTTAGCGACCCTGACAGGGATAGGCACAGATACGCAGTATTTT. Protein: CASSLATLTGIGTDTQYF.